This TCR beta chain appears in the sequencing data of a study of metastatic and nonmetastatic thyroid tumors (dated by TCRdb to the early 2020s). A note on the overall study: Repertoires were compared across peripheral blood and tumor or nodule tissue samples from malignant and benign thyroid patients. Broader findings and caveats from the paper: In both blood and tumor samples, malignant tumors were reported to have significantly higher TCR beta diversity than benign nodules.

No treatment had been received by any patient before thyroid surgery. Using T-cell receptor beta sequencing, the study looked back at clinical samples from patients collected from the early 2010s to the late 2010s. V loses 5 bases, J loses 4 bases, and the germline ends lie 8 bases apart. Including cysteine and phenylalanine, the CDR3 has 12 amino acids. Only the CDR3 portion is preserved as DNA: 36 bases, with reading frame beginning at the first base. CDR1 and CDR2 are read off the germline V gene as MDHEN and SYDVKM. This clone came up many times. What antigen it recognizes has not been identified. The input lacks base qualities; no much larger clone sits a single base away. The library was built by means of PCR. Sequencing used an Illumina HiSeq 4000. High-throughput sequencing was used to profile the TCR beta-chain CDR3 region of each patient. On the study's bioinformatics: CDR3 differences across clinicopathological groups were used to build a classifier for discriminating distant-metastatic papillary thyroid cancer patients. To measure repertoire diversity the researchers used the Shannon index, while the Morisita-Horn index served to gauge how similar the tumor and blood repertoires were. TCRdb reprocessed the public reads (quality trimming at Q25 with fastp, clone calling with MiXCR) and kept in-frame beta chains. These V and J calls originate from TCRdb's pipeline instead of the authors' own analysis. This sample lists about 70,000 clones; around 20% were detected once. The ten largest clones represent 9.5% to 15% of the sample.

This sequence originates from a female donor with papillary thyroid cancer or a benign thyroid nodule (not recorded which). Some clones in this sample may be carry-over from other donors' samples. The chain links TRBV28 with TRBJ1-2, with the D gene not confidently named. The sequenced material came from blood. The nucleotides read TGTGCCAGCAGTCCTGCGGGCTATGGCTACACCTTC. Its translation is CASSPAGYGYTF.